Each of the 6 T cell receptor beta chains below was sequenced from the same sample in a study of shared clonotypes between healthy human individuals (TCRdb year 2020). Receptor libraries were prepared by the immunoSEQ multiplex PCR assay. The clones in this table, taken by TCRdb from immuneACCESS, are in-frame only. Not every clone is retained; where verified, under half of the shortfall comes from an unresolved V gene, and the cause of the rest is unknown. A total of around 2.5 million clones appear in this sample, roughly 93% of them only once. 0.36% of the sample comes from the top ten. Sample: naive CD4+ T cells from PBMCs. The cell subset or site label here, explained by the study, means: CD45RA+ positively selected. The receptor set was obtained from a man aged 18 to 30 in good health. Some clones in this sample may be carry-over from other donors' samples.

This chain's CDR3 is CASSYSGSDYNEQFF. In nucleotides, the CDR3 is TGTGCCAGCAGTTATAGTGGTTCTGACTACAATGAGCAGTTCTTC. The chain employs TRBV6-5 and TRBJ2-1; no clear D gene. CDR3 length: 15 residues. CDR1 is MNHEY, CDR2 SVGAGI, per germline. V was shortened by 3 bases and J by 3 bases, with 12 bases between the two germline ends.

As concerns this clone: Relative to the germline gene, one junction end is altered; a read error may explain this. This sample includes further DNA sequences coding for the same CDR3. The chain couples TRBV4-2 to TRBJ2-6; 11 positions agree with TRBD2. CDR1 is LGHNA and CDR2 is YNFKEQ in the germline V gene. This CDR3 region has 18 residues. The CDR3 DNA sequence: TGTGCTAGCAGCCCCACTAGCGGGAGAACGGGGGGGGCCAACGTCCTGACTTTC. Its protein is CASSPTSGRTGGANVLTF.

Points on this clone: At one boundary the junction diverges from the germline segment, which might be a read error. CDR3 sequence: CASSLVSQADSGANVLTF. The CDR3 DNA reads as TGCGCCAGCAGTTTGGTGTCCCAAGCGGACTCTGGGGCCAACGTCCTGACTTTC. This chain uses TRBV5-1 with TRBJ2-6; possibly TRBD2 for D (5 bases). This CDR3 comprises 18 residues. Germline V lookup: CDR1 SGHRS, CDR2 YFSETQ.

The gene calls are TRBV11-2 and TRBJ1-1; D is unresolved. The germline V gene has CDR1 SGHAT and CDR2 FQNNGV. This CDR3 comprises 11 residues. Between the trimmed V and J ends, which lost 1 base and 11 bases, there was a span of 8 bases. The CDR3 DNA reads as TGTGCCAGCAGCTTAGGTGCGGGGGCTTTCTTT. Translating gives CASSLGAGAFF.

The chain links TRBV28 to TRBJ1-2; 11 nucleotides align to TRBD1. This CDR3 spans 14 amino acids. The J segment lost 6 bases and the V segment lost 8 bases, leaving 8 bases of the junction unmatched. Per germline, CDR1 MDHEN and CDR2 SYDVKM. The CDR3 is CASFRGQGAHGYTF. The CDR3 DNA is TGTGCCAGCTTCCGTGGACAGGGGGCGCATGGCTACACCTTC.

This clone was observed a few times. Within the sample, other DNA sequences also encode this same CDR3. CDR3 loop: CATSRGGNQPQHF. In nucleotides, the CDR3 is TGTGCCACCAGCAGAGGAGGAAATCAGCCCCAGCATTTT. The genes are TRBV15 and TRBJ1-5; D uncertain. The V and J ends lost 1 base and 4 bases respectively, with 5 bases between them. This CDR3 comprises 13 residues. CDR1 is LNHNV, CDR2 YYDKDF, per germline (reference sequence).